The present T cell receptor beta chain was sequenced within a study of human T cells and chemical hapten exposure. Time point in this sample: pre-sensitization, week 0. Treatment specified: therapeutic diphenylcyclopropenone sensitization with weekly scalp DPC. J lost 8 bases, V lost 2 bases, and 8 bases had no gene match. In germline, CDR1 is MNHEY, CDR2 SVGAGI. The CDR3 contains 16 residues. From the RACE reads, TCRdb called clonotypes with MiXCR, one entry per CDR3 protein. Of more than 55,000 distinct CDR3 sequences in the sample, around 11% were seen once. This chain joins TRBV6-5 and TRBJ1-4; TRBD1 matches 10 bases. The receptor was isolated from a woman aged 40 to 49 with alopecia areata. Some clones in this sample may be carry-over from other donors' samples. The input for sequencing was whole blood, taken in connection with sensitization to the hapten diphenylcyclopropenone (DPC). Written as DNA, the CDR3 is TGTGCCAGCAGTTACCGGACAGGGGGGCTTAGAGAAAAACTGTTTTTT. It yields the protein CASSYRTGGLREKLFF.